This TCR beta chain was documented in a study of OX40 agonist ivuxolimab in advanced cancers. Study-level information: The patients got ivuxolimab, which is an agonistic anti-OX40 (CD134) antibody. Intravenous ivuxolimab at 0.01 to 10 mg/kg was given to patients every 2 weeks. Participants, 82.7% male, averaged roughly 60 years of age, ranging from roughly 20 to 79. Study-wide results and limits: At doses 0.1 to 3.0 mg/kg, CD4+ and CD8+ clones expanded.

About this clone: Its specificity is unknown.

Losses at the gene ends were 6 bases for V and 10 bases for J; bases not matched to a gene: 15. This CDR3 is built from 14 residues. Germline-derived CDR1 and CDR2 are MNHEY and SVGAGI. Only in-frame clones appear in the TCRdb table, and some are missing; sequencing was by immunoSEQ multiplex PCR. Of about 68,000 clones listed, over 75% are singletons. Sequencing was performed on CD4+ or CD8+ T cells sorted from blood, taken in a trial of the OX40 agonist ivuxolimab. J is TRBJ2-7 and V is TRBV6-5; 7 bases map to TRBD2. The receptor was derived from an adult with an advanced solid tumor such as melanoma, head and neck, liver or kidney cancer. CDR3 DNA: TGTGCCAGCAGGTTCGGGGGGACTACCGCCCCCCAGTACTTC. Translation: CASRFGGTTAPQYF.